One and the same sample provided the 20 T cell receptor beta chains below, sequenced in a study of T cells in Graves' hyperthyroidism and ophthalmopathy. RNA transcripts served as the template for amplifying TCR beta CDR3 regions. Researchers ran a first-round RT-PCR on the TCR CDR3 using the HTBI primer set. One entry per CDR3 protein, called by TCRdb with MiXCR from the multiplex PCR reads. In the table there are 600,000 to 700,000 distinct CDR3 sequences, 14% to 15% of which are singletons. Sequences were obtained from blood. The receptors here all came from a woman in her thirties or forties with Graves' ophthalmopathy.

This clonotype was seen repeatedly, ten times or more. The genes are TRBV29-1 and TRBJ1-2; D is undetermined. Germline V CDR1 and CDR2: SQVTM, ANQGSEA. The CDR3 covers 12 residues. Trimming removed 0 bases at V and 4 bases at J, with 6 bases between. The CDR3 sequence is CSVEDQVYGYTF. The DNA of the CDR3 is TGCAGCGTTGAAGATCAGGTCTATGGCTACACCTTC. The whole variable domain, filled in from reference TRBV29-1 and TRBJ1-2, reads SAVISQKPSRDICQRGTSLTIQCQVDSQVTMMFWYRQQPGQSLTLIATANQGSEATYESGFVIDKFPISRPNLTFSTLTVSNMSPEDSSIYLCSVEDQVYGYTFGSGTRLTVV.

This clonotype appeared many times. J is TRBJ2-7 and V is TRBV28; no clear D gene. Trimming shortened V by 5 bases and J by 5 bases, and 10 bases separated the two germline ends. Germline loops: CDR1 MDHEN, CDR2 SYDVKM. The CDR3 extends over 12 amino acids. The CDR3 nucleotides read TGTGCCAGCAGTGTAACAGTGGACGAGCAGTACTTC. It encodes CASSVTVDEQYF.

Many counts were recorded for this clonotype. V is TRBV6-5 and J is TRBJ2-7; 7 bases map to TRBD2. The trim removed 8 bases at V and 0 bases at J, leaving 4 bases unmatched. The CDR3 is made up of 13 amino acids. Germline loops: CDR1 MNHEY, CDR2 SVGAGI. The CDR3 loop reads CASRAGASYEQYF. CDR3 nucleotides: TGTGCCAGCCGGGCGGGAGCCTCCTACGAGCAGTACTTC.

This clonotype showed up many times. Here the CDR3 DNA reads TGTGCCAGCAGCTTAACACGGGAGACGGCCAAAAACATTCAGTACTTC. Translated: CASSLTRETAKNIQYF. The chain is built from TRBV7-9 and TRBJ2-4; D is perhaps TRBD2 (6 bases). CDR3 size: 16 residues. The ends were cut back, 2 bases at V and 1 base at J, with 12 bases in the middle. The germline gives CDR1 SEHNR, CDR2 FQNEAQ (reference sequence).

This clonotype was seen ten or more times. The V and J genes are TRBV29-1 and TRBJ1-2, with a possible D match to TRBD1 (5 bases). The germline gives CDR1 SQVTM, CDR2 ANQGSEA. Trimming took 4 bases from V and 6 from J, leaving 18 bases between them. CDR3 size: 14 residues. CDR3 in amino acids: CSVAVDSALDGYTF. The CDR3 coding sequence is TGCAGCGTTGCAGTAGACAGCGCCTTAGATGGCTACACCTTC. Full variable domain (rest looked up from reference TRBV29-1 and TRBJ1-2): SAVISQKPSRDICQRGTSLTIQCQVDSQVTMMFWYRQQPGQSLTLIATANQGSEATYESGFVIDKFPISRPNLTFSTLTVSNMSPEDSSIYLCSVAVDSALDGYTFGSGTRLTVV.

The chain links TRBV11-2 to TRBJ2-3; 8 bases map to TRBD2. Germline-derived CDR1 and CDR2 are SGHAT and FQNNGV. The CDR3 consists of 17 residues. The junction had 9 bases not matched to a gene; V was cut back by 1 base and J by 3 bases. CDR3 DNA sequence: TGTGCCAGCAGCTTAGGGAGTAGCGGGACCCCAACAGATACGCAGTATTTT. Its translation: CASSLGSSGTPTDTQYF. Together with reference TRBV11-2 and TRBJ2-3, the CDR3 gives the full variable domain: EAGVAQSPRYKIIEKRQSVAFWCNPISGHATLYWYQQILGQGPKLLIQFQNNGVVDDSQLPKDRFSAERLKGVDSTLKIQPAKLEDSAVYLCASSLGSSGTPTDTQYFGPGTRLTVL.

This clonotype was counted at least ten times. This chain connects TRBV25-1 to TRBJ2-7; D is undetermined. With 6 bases removed from V and 2 bases from J, the gap between germline ends came to 11 bases. The CDR3 spans 13 residues. CDR1 and CDR2 (germline): MGHDK, SYGVNS. The CDR3 DNA sequence: TGTGCCAGCAGGCCCCAACTTACCTACGAGCAGTACTTC. It yields the protein CASRPQLTYEQYF.

This clonotype was recorded at least ten times. The genes are TRBV7-2 and TRBJ2-7; D gene ambiguous. This CDR3 region has 11 residues. V lost 8 bases to trimming and J lost 0 bases, with 5 bases between them. Germline V gene sequence: CDR1 SGHTA, CDR2 FQGNSA. CDR3 in amino acids: CASRISYEQYF. In DNA, the CDR3 is TGTGCCAGCCGGATCTCCTACGAGCAGTACTTC.

This clonotype has ten or more counts. The gene calls are TRBV6-5 and TRBJ1-3, with unresolved D. The CDR3 extends over 14 amino acids. V was clipped by 0 bases and J by 2 bases, with 5 bases between them. In germline, CDR1 is MNHEY, CDR2 SVGAGI. CDR3 sequence: CASSYSRTGNTIYF. CDR3 in DNA: TGTGCCAGCAGTTACTCCCGGACTGGAAACACCATATATTTT.

This clonotype was seen repeatedly, ten times or more. This chain uses TRBV14 with TRBJ1-2, with D uncertain. The V gene's germline CDR1 is SGHDN and CDR2 FVKESK. This CDR3 has 14 residues. Trimming pared 0 bases from V and 8 bases from J, leaving 13 bases between. The CDR3: CASSQDTLDFGYTF. The CDR3 region has the DNA TGTGCCAGCAGCCAAGATACATTAGATTTCGGCTACACCTTC.

This clonotype was observed a handful of times. This chain joins TRBV20-1 and TRBJ2-3, with D possibly TRBD1 on 5 matching bases. V dropped 4 bases and J dropped 11 bases, with 13 bases sitting between them. Germline loops: CDR1 DFQATT, CDR2 SNEGSKA (reference sequence). The CDR3 length is 11 residues. Written as DNA, the CDR3 is TGCAGTGCTACCATGCAGGGTGGGCAGTATTTT. It encodes CSATMQGGQYF.

The rearrangement links TRBV5-8 to TRBJ1-5; the D is unclear. CDR3 length: 14 residues. The germline CDR1 and CDR2 sequences are SGHTS and YDEGEE. V was shortened by 2 bases and J by 6 bases, with 12 bases between the two germline ends. As DNA, the CDR3 is TGTGCCAGCAGCTTCGGTCAGCTGGGTCAGCCCCAGCATTTT. Translating gives CASSFGQLGQPQHF.

This clonotype was seen many times. The chain links TRBV6-1 to TRBJ1-5; TRBD1 agrees at 8 bases. V trimming: 6 bases; J trimming: 4 bases; junction bases outside the gene matches: 8. CDR1 and CDR2 (germline): MNHNS, SASEGT. CDR3 size: 15 residues. The CDR3 bases are TGTGCCAGCAGGGATACGCACAGGGGGAATCAGCCCCAGCATTTT. Protein product: CASRDTHRGNQPQHF.

This clonotype was seen at least ten times. The chain links TRBV27 to TRBJ2-7; possibly TRBD1 for D (6 bases). Trimming removed 3 bases at V and 7 bases at J, with 16 bases between. Looked up from germline, CDR1 is MNHEY and CDR2 is SMNVEV (reference sequence). The CDR3 spans 14 residues. The CDR3 region is CASSLGIGGVEQYF. CDR3 sequence (DNA): TGTGCCAGCAGTTTGGGTATAGGGGGAGTAGAGCAGTACTTC.

The gene calls are TRBV19 and TRBJ1-2; D remains ambiguous. This CDR3 comprises 12 residues. Trimming pared 3 bases from V and 8 bases from J, leaving 10 bases between. In germline, CDR1 is LNHDA, CDR2 SQIVND (reference sequence). DNA for the CDR3: TGTGCCAGTAGTATCGGCATGTTGGGCTACACCTTC. This sequence encodes CASSIGMLGYTF.

This clonotype has at least ten counts. This chain links TRBV12-3 or TRBV12-4 with TRBJ1-2; D perhaps matches TRBD1 (6 bases). Trimming left V 6 bases short and J 5 bases short, with 10 bases between. There are 12 residues in the CDR3. CDR3 region: CASSTGRYGYTF. The CDR3 DNA is TGTGCCAGCAGCACAGGGAGATATGGCTACACCTTC.

The chain uses TRBV29-1 and TRBJ1-1; D uncertain. V lost 6 bases and J 3 bases, leaving 5 bases between the germline ends. The CDR3 is 10 residues long. From germline, CDR1 is SQVTM and CDR2 ANQGSEA. CDR3 bases: TGCAGCGTGTCTTACACTGAAGCTTTCTTT. Translated, it gives CSVSYTEAFF.

This clonotype was recorded many times. V is TRBV29-1 and J is TRBJ1-1, with D tentatively TRBD1 (5 bases). CDR3 length equals 16 residues. Germline V gene data show CDR1 as SQVTM and CDR2 as ANQGSEA. Trimming removed 5 bases at V and 0 bases at J, with 19 bases between. The CDR3 DNA reads as TGCAGCGTTTCTATTTCGGGGGGGACTGTGAACACTGAAGCTTTCTTT. It is translated as CSVSISGGTVNTEAFF.

This chain links TRBV6-1 with TRBJ1-2; 10 positions agree with TRBD1. V shed 1 base and J 3 bases; nucleotides not matched to a gene: 5. Per germline, CDR1 MNHNS and CDR2 SASEGT. CDR3 size: 16 residues. This chain's CDR3 is CASSEGGTGDDYGYTF. The CDR3 bases are TGTGCCAGCAGTGAAGGGGGGACAGGGGACGACTATGGCTACACCTTC.

This clonotype was seen ten or more times. This chain connects TRBV19 to TRBJ2-7; tentative D call: TRBD1 (6 bases). Between the trimmed V and J ends, which lost 8 bases and 1 base, there was a span of 12 bases. Looked up from germline, CDR1 is LNHDA and CDR2 is SQIVND (reference sequence). This CDR3 is 13 amino acids long. The CDR3 coding sequence is TGTGCCAGTCACCCGACAGGATCCTACGAGCAGTACTTC. It specifies CASHPTGSYEQYF.